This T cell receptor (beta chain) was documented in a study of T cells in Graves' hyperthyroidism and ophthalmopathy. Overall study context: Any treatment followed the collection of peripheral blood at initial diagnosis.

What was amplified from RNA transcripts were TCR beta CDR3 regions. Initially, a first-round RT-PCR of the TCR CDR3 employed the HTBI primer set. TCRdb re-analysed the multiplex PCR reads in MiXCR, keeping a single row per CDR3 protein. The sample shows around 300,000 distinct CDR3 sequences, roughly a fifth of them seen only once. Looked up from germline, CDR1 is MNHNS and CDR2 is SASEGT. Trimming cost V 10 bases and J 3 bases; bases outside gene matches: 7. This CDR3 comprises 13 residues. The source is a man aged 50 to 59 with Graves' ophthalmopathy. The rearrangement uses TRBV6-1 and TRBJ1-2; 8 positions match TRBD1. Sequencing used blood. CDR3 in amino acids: CATSTGADYGYTF. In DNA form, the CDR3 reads TGTGCCACCTCGACAGGGGCCGACTATGGCTACACCTTC.